These 5 T cell receptor beta chains were all obtained from the same sample, sequenced in a study of T cells in Graves' hyperthyroidism and ophthalmopathy. TCR beta CDR3 sequences were amplified from RNA transcripts. HTBI primers drove first-round RT-PCR of the TCR CDR3. TCRdb ran MiXCR on the multiplex PCR reads and lists one entry per CDR3 protein. The sample holds 500,000 to 800,000 distinct CDR3 sequences; roughly 46% are singletons and the top ten take 7% to 7.5%. Sequenced input: peripheral blood or thyroid tissue (not recorded which). The origin of the receptors is an adult man with Graves' disease, either hyperthyroidism or ophthalmopathy (not recorded which).

The sample holds one count of this clonotype. The CDR3 protein is CSVATDYGYTF. The DNA for the CDR3 is TGCAGCGTCGCGACAGACTATGGCTACACCTTC. This chain joins TRBV29-1 and TRBJ1-2; D is possibly TRBD1 (5 bases). CDR1 SQVTM and CDR2 ANQGSEA come from the germline V gene. There are 11 residues in the CDR3. Trimming took 6 bases from V and 3 from J, leaving 8 bases between them.

This clonotype has just a few counts. The genes are TRBV28 and TRBJ2-7; D possibly corresponds to TRBD2 (6 bases). Trimming removed 2 bases from V and 9 bases from J, with 20 bases in between. CDR3 length: 15 residues. Germline V gives CDR1 MDHEN, CDR2 SYDVKM. The chain's CDR3 is CASSLRLVGVRSQYF. The CDR3 coding sequence is TGTGCCAGCAGTTTACGACTAGTGGGGGTTAGGTCGCAGTACTTC.

This clonotype occurred once. One end of the junction varies from germline; a read error may be responsible. The rearrangement links TRBV10-3 to TRBJ1-1; TRBD1 matches at 9 bases. Germline lookup yields CDR1 ENHRY and CDR2 SYGVKD. This CDR3 spans 17 amino acids. This chain's CDR3 is CASSYGNRGLVDTEAFF. CDR3 bases: TGTGCCAGCAGTTATGGAAACAGGGGGCTGGTAGACACTGAAGCTTTCTTT.

The chain links TRBV7-9 to TRBJ1-2; perhaps TRBD1 as D (5 bases). Germline values: CDR1 SEHNR, CDR2 FQNEAQ (reference sequence). The CDR3 extends over 16 amino acids. Trimming took off 5 bases at V and 4 bases at J, with 20 bases between the two ends. The CDR3 nucleotides read TGTGCCAGCAGCCCCCGTTTGGGGCAGACCTCCTATGGCTACACCTTC. Amino acids: CASSPRLGQTSYGYTF.

This clonotype was seen ten or more times. The chain has TRBV12-3 or TRBV12-4 and TRBJ2-7, with 12 bases that match TRBD2. J was trimmed by 8 bases and V by 6 bases; bases with no gene match: 2. The CDR3 has 12 residues. Here the CDR3 reads CASSLAGGKQYF. The CDR3 DNA reads TGTGCCAGCAGCCTAGCGGGGGGGAAGCAGTACTTC.